The clone carrying this T cell receptor (beta chain) showed up many times. Trimming shortened V by 5 bases and J by 5 bases, and 18 bases separated the two germline ends. This CDR3 region has 15 residues. CDR1 is SGHVS, CDR2 FQNEAQ, per germline. The sample comes from a study of Graves' ophthalmopathy and Graves' hyperthyroidism. Beta-chain TCR CDR3 regions were amplified from RNA transcripts. First-round RT-PCR employed HTBI primers, with a second-round multiplex PCR after it. TCRdb reanalysed the multiplex PCR reads using MiXCR and keeps one entry per CDR3 protein. The sample consists of just over 400,000 distinct CDR3 sequences, around a fifth of them appearing once.

The rearrangement links TRBV7-8 to TRBJ2-5, with D perhaps TRBD1 (5 bases). The sequence came from a woman aged 18-29 years with stable Graves' hyperthyroidism. Sequenced input: peripheral blood. CDR3 DNA: TGTGCCAGCAGCCTCAGACAGTTTAATCGGGAGACCCAGTACTTC. It yields the protein CASSLRQFNRETQYF.